The 5 T cell receptor beta chains reported below all come from one sample, sequenced in a study of T cells in Graves' hyperthyroidism and ophthalmopathy. Authors of the study amplified TCR beta CDR3 regions from RNA transcripts. TCR CDR3 regions were first amplified by RT-PCR with HTBI primers. TCRdb re-analysed the multiplex PCR reads in MiXCR, keeping a single row per CDR3 protein. The table lists around 800,000 distinct CDR3 sequences, 35% to 40% of them singletons, with 7.5% to 9.5% in the top ten. The specimen was blood. These receptors originate from a man between 18 and 35 years old with Graves' hyperthyroidism.

This clonotype turned up a few times. V usage is TRBV2 and J usage is TRBJ2-5; maybe TRBD2 (5 bases). In germline, CDR1 is SNHLY, CDR2 FYNNEI. The CDR3 extends over 12 amino acids. V was shortened by 7 bases and J by 0 bases, with 6 bases between the two germline ends. CDR3 DNA: TGTGCCAGCACCGGGAACCAAGAGACCCAGTACTTC. Translation gives CASTGNQETQYF.

The gene calls are TRBV19 and TRBJ2-5; 7 bases align to TRBD1. Germline CDR1 and CDR2: LNHDA and SQIVND (reference sequence). V gave up 5 bases and J gave up 4 bases; unmatched junction bases: 10. The CDR3 length is 15 residues. The CDR3 loop is CASSADTGVGETQYF. The CDR3, as DNA: TGTGCCAGTAGTGCCGATACAGGGGTGGGAGAGACCCAGTACTTC.

A note on this clonotype: A much larger clone is a single base away; this may be a read error. This chain joins TRBV9 and TRBJ1-1; possibly TRBD1 for D (5 bases). The length of the CDR3 is 12 residues. V was shortened by 10 bases and J by 5 bases, with 15 bases between the two germline ends. From germline, CDR1 is SGDLS and CDR2 YYNGEE. The CDR3 sequence is CASPGGETEAFF. The CDR3 DNA reads as TGTGCCTCACCGGGAGGGGAAACTGAAGCTTTCTTT. The full variable domain, its missing parts supplied by reference TRBV9 and TRBJ1-1, is DSGVTQTPKHLITATGQRVTLRCSPRSGDLSVYWYQQSLDQGLQFLIQYYNGEERAKGNILERFSAQQFPDLHSELNLSSLELGDSALYFCASPGGETEAFFGQGTRLTVV.

The chain recombines TRBV5-4 with TRBJ2-7; TRBD2 matches 7 bases. There are 16 residues in the CDR3. Germline loops: CDR1 SGHNT, CDR2 YYREEE (reference sequence). Germline trimming cut 4 bases from V and 4 bases from J; bases unmatched to any gene: 14. The CDR3 nucleotides are TGTGCCAGCAGCAGGTCGGCCGGGACTACGAATTACGAGCAGTACTTC. Translated, it gives CASSRSAGTTNYEQYF.

This rearrangement joins TRBV29-1 to TRBJ1-4; D is possibly TRBD1 (5 bases). The CDR3 length is 11 residues. Deletions cut 8 bases from V and 6 bases from J, with 10 bases between. Germline CDR1 SQVTM, CDR2 ANQGSEA. CDR3 amino acids: CSSRGHEKLFF. As DNA, the CDR3 is TGCAGCTCGAGGGGACATGAAAAACTGTTTTTT.